This TCR beta chain is drawn from a study of shared clonotypes between healthy human individuals. Study as a whole: Contributing individuals were a couple of females and a few males aged 18 to 49. CD8 memory received one plate per donor, CD8 naive two, CD4 memory three and CD4 naive three. Study findings and constraints: Rarefaction revealed incomplete sorted-subset sequencing despite large depth.

Sorted-subset replicate PCRs used roughly 220 ng DNA, about 30,000 T cell genomes. Repertoires were generated with immunoSEQ multiplex PCR, while TCRdb's copy carries only in-frame clones and drops some. Here the sample spans some 800,000 clones, 80% to 95% being singletons. Regarding this clone: The antigen remains unidentified.

Naive CD8 cells were CD45RO-negative, positively selected for CCR7, excluding terminally differentiated effector memory CD45RA+ cells. Germline CDR1 SEHNR, CDR2 FQNEAQ (reference sequence). Trimming cost V 1 base and J 2 bases, with 15 bases left between them. The CDR3 totals 16 residues. Input material: naive CD8+ T cells sorted from blood. This TCR was recovered from a young man in good health. J is TRBJ2-7 and V is TRBV7-9; either TRBD1 or TRBD2 may fit D (6 bases each). The CDR3 sequence: CASSLVLGGSAYEQYF. The CDR3 nucleotides read TGTGCCAGCAGCTTAGTGTTGGGGGGCAGTGCCTACGAGCAGTACTTC.